This entry is about one T cell receptor (beta chain). Its matching antigen is unknown. The sample originates from a study of T cell responses to AZD1222 COVID-19 vaccine. Across the study: Pooled samples include second doses given at about 4 or 12 weeks. Study outcomes and limitations: No day 14 peak samples; only post-peak repertoires were characterized. AZD1222 recipients seropositive at baseline numbered only five to seven. Donors in the cohort were predominantly white British and more often female, and clonal diversity was possibly underestimated.

V was cut by 10 bases and J by 8 bases, with 32 bases left in between. The germline CDR1 and CDR2 sequences are SNHLY and FYNNEI. This CDR3 contains 17 residues. The assay was immunoSEQ multiplex PCR, and TCRdb's table has in-frame clones only and misses some. The data contain about 100,000 clones, about nine tenths of them singletons. Sequenced here: peripheral blood, sampled on day 0 of AZD1222 vaccination. The source is an adult in good health. This sequence joins TRBV2 and TRBJ1-2, with TRBD1 as a possible D gene (6 bases). CDR3 region: CANTPGATSPSVYGYTF. The DNA of the CDR3 is TGTGCCAATACACCAGGGGCGACGTCCCCCTCCGTCTACGGCTACACCTTC.